These 15 T cell receptor beta chains share one sample of origin, sequenced in a study of human T cells and chemical hapten exposure. TCRdb used MiXCR to reprocess the 5' RACE reads, holding one entry per CDR3 protein. The table has some 78,000 distinct CDR3 sequences, roughly 8% seen once. Extraction of total RNA was performed on unfractionated whole blood. These receptors were obtained from a male donor in good health.

Many counts were recorded for this clonotype. The chain combines TRBV10-3 with TRBJ1-1; D uncertain. The CDR3 length is 13 residues. Germline lookup yields CDR1 ENHRY and CDR2 SYGVKD. V was pared by 4 bases and J by 1 base, with 7 bases between. CDR3 region: CAISVGGNTEAFF. The CDR3 DNA sequence: TGTGCCATCAGTGTCGGCGGGAACACTGAAGCTTTCTTT.

The chain has TRBV7-2 and TRBJ2-3; 10 bases are shared with TRBD2. The CDR3 has 17 residues. The ends lost 2 bases at V and 3 bases at J; junction bases unmatched: 8. Per the germline V gene, CDR1 is SGHTA and CDR2 is FQGNSA. The CDR3 coding sequence is TGTGCCAGCAGCTTAACAATGTCTAGCGGGAGAACAGATACGCAGTATTTT. Protein sequence: CASSLTMSSGRTDTQYF.

This clonotype was observed at least ten times. The chain joins TRBV15 to TRBJ2-7; D gene unclear. CDR3 length: 13 amino acids. Germline CDR1 is LNHNV and CDR2 is YYDKDF (reference sequence). The ends were cut back, 0 bases at V and 1 base at J, with 4 bases in the middle. The CDR3 here is CATSRDPSYEQYF. Written as DNA, the CDR3 is TGTGCCACCAGCAGAGATCCTTCCTACGAGCAGTACTTC.

V and J are TRBV20-1 and TRBJ1-1; D unclear. The germline CDR1 and CDR2 sequences are DFQATT and SNEGSKA (reference sequence). CDR3 length: 15 residues. The V gene lost 3 bases and the J gene lost 5 bases, with 19 bases spanning the gap. The CDR3 protein is CSASGRDGKKTEAFF. For the CDR3, the DNA is TGCAGTGCTAGTGGCAGAGATGGGAAAAAGACTGAAGCTTTCTTT.

This clonotype was found a few times. The chain couples TRBV2 to TRBJ2-2; D possibly corresponds to TRBD1 (5 bases). CDR1 is SNHLY and CDR2 is FYNNEI in the germline V gene. CDR3 length: 14 residues. The germline V and J ends were trimmed by 3 bases and 2 bases, with 7 bases remaining between them. CDR3: CASSDTGNTGELFF. CDR3 bases: TGTGCCAGCAGTGACACAGGCAACACCGGGGAGCTGTTTTTT.

This clonotype was observed a handful of times. The CDR3 here is CASSLGPLGSSYNSPLHF. In nucleotides, the CDR3 is TGTGCCAGCAGCCTAGGACCTTTAGGGAGCTCCTATAATTCACCCCTCCACTTT. The chain carries TRBV11-2 and TRBJ1-6; D not certain. V lost 5 bases, J lost 0 bases, and 17 bases lay in between. Per the germline V gene, CDR1 is SGHAT and CDR2 is FQNNGV. The CDR3 extends over 18 amino acids. Looking up the rest from reference TRBV11-2 and TRBJ1-6 gives the full variable domain: EAGVAQSPRYKIIEKRQSVAFWCNPISGHATLYWYQQILGQGPKLLIQFQNNGVVDDSQLPKDRFSAERLKGVDSTLKIQPAKLEDSAVYLCASSLGPLGSSYNSPLHFGNGTRLTVT.

There are a few counts of this clonotype. The chain has TRBV5-1 and TRBJ2-3, with unresolved D. The CDR3 totals 14 residues. Per the germline V gene, CDR1 is SGHRS and CDR2 is YFSETQ. V lost 0 bases to trimming and J lost 4 bases, with 9 bases between them. CDR3 sequence (DNA): TGCGCCAGCAGCTTGGTCCAGAAGGCAGATACGCAGTATTTT. Translation: CASSLVQKADTQYF.

The table lists this clonotype with a few counts. The chain combines TRBV2 with TRBJ2-4; D unclear. The V end lost 4 bases, the J end lost 3 bases, and 16 bases lay between the germline ends. Germline-derived CDR1 and CDR2 are SNHLY and FYNNEI. This CDR3 region has 16 residues. The CDR3: CASSVSWDLNKNIQYF. The DNA of the CDR3 is TGTGCCAGCAGTGTATCATGGGATTTGAACAAAAACATTCAGTACTTC.

In its sample, this clonotype was seen many times. The V gene is TRBV7-2, the J gene TRBJ2-1, with a possible D match to TRBD2 (6 bases). Germline CDR1 is SGHTA and CDR2 is FQGNSA. This CDR3 spans 15 amino acids. Trimming took 6 bases from V and 0 from J, leaving 12 bases between them. CDR3 coding DNA: TGTGCCAGCAGTTATAGCGGTAACTCCTACAATGAGCAGTTCTTC. This translates into CASSYSGNSYNEQFF.

The chain's CDR3 is CASSYSGTSGLTTYEQYF. CDR3 DNA: TGTGCCAGCAGTTACTCCGGGACTAGCGGGCTGACAACCTACGAGCAGTACTTC. The chain combines TRBV6-5 with TRBJ2-7; TRBD2 matches 12 bases. V gave up 0 bases and J gave up 2 bases; unmatched junction bases: 8. The germline V gene encodes CDR1 MNHEY and CDR2 SVGAGI. The CDR3 loop spans 18 amino acids.

Ten or more counts support this clonotype. The chain carries TRBV6-6 and TRBJ1-5; D unclear. Trimming pared 6 bases from V and 0 bases from J, leaving 12 bases between. Germline V CDR1 and CDR2: MNHNY, SVGAGI (reference sequence). The CDR3 has 15 residues. CDR3 amino acids: CASRERLYSNQPQHF. The CDR3 region has the DNA TGTGCCAGCAGAGAGAGGCTTTATAGCAATCAGCCCCAGCATTTT.

This clonotype was counted at least ten times. The chain couples TRBV4-2 to TRBJ2-1, with a possible D match to TRBD2 (5 bases). Deletions cut 8 bases from V and 0 bases from J, with 14 bases between. The CDR3 contains 15 residues. Looked up from germline, CDR1 is LGHNA and CDR2 is YNFKEQ. Here the CDR3 DNA reads TGTGCCAGCCAGAGCGGTGAGAGCTCCTACAATGAGCAGTTCTTC. Its translation is CASQSGESSYNEQFF.

This clonotype has a count of ten or more. The rearrangement joins TRBV5-1 to TRBJ1-1, with D uncertain. This CDR3 contains 11 residues. CDR1 is SGHRS and CDR2 is YFSETQ in the germline V gene. The V and J ends lost 5 bases and 8 bases respectively, with 10 bases between them. The CDR3 region has the DNA TGCGCCAGCAGGCCATGCAGGGAAGCTTTCTTT. This codes for CASRPCREAFF.

This clonotype was observed a handful of times. This sequence joins TRBV23-1 and TRBJ1-5; D not resolved. TRBV23-1 is an ORF for which the function is uncertain. The CDR3 consists of 17 residues. Trimming shortened V by 2 bases and J by 0 bases, and 14 bases separated the two germline ends. The CDR3 loop is CASSQGPEGNSNQPQHF. The CDR3 coding sequence is TGCGCCAGCAGTCAAGGGCCGGAGGGAAATAGCAATCAGCCCCAGCATTTT.

The sample holds a few counts of this clonotype. This chain uses TRBV29-1 with TRBJ2-1; D ambiguous. The CDR3 totals 12 residues. Germline V CDR1 and CDR2: SQVTM, ANQGSEA. V lost 3 bases to trimming and J lost 16 bases, with 19 bases between them. CDR3 amino acids: CSVDSPSLFVFF. DNA for the CDR3: TGCAGCGTTGACAGTCCCTCCCTGTTCGTCTTCTTC.